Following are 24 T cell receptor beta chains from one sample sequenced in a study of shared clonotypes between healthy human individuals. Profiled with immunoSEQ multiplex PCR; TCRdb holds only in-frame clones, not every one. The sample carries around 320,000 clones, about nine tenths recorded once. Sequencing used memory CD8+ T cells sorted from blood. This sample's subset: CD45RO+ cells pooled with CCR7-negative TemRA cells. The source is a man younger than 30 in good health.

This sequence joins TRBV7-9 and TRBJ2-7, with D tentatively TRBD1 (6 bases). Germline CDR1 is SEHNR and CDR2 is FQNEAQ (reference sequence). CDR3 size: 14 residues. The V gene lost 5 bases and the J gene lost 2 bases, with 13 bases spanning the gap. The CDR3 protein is CASSPPTGTYEQYF. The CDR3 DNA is TGTGCCAGCAGCCCACCGACAGGTACCTACGAGCAGTACTTC.

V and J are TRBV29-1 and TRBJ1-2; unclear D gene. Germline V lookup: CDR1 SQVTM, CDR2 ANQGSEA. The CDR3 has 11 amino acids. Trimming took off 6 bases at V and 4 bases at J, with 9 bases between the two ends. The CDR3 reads CSVDYSYGYTF. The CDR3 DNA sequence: TGCAGCGTAGATTACAGCTATGGCTACACCTTC.

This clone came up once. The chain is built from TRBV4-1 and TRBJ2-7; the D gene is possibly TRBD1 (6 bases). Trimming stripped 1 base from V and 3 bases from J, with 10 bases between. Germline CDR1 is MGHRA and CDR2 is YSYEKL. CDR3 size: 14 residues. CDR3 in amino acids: CASSQARGGYEQYF. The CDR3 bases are TGCGCCAGCAGCCAAGCGAGAGGGGGCTACGAGCAGTACTTC.

Here the CDR3 reads CASSRGTGGSYPYGYTF. The DNA for the CDR3 is TGTGCCAGCAGCCGGGGGACAGGGGGGTCTTACCCCTATGGCTACACCTTC. The chain recombines TRBV7-2 with TRBJ1-2, with 11 bases fitting TRBD1. V lost 5 bases, J lost 4 bases, and 12 bases stayed unmatched. CDR1 is SGHTA and CDR2 is FQGNSA in the germline V gene. The CDR3 loop spans 17 amino acids. Filled out from reference TRBV7-2 and TRBJ1-2, the complete variable domain reads GAGVSQSPSNKVTEKGKDVELRCDPISGHTALYWYRQSLGQGLEFLIYFQGNSAPDKSGLPSDRFSAERTGGSVSTLTIQRTQQEDSAVYLCASSRGTGGSYPYGYTFGSGTRLTVV.

CDR3 DNA sequence: TGTGCCAGCAGCTCTGGACAGTTTAACTATGGCTACACCTTC. Translating gives CASSSGQFNYGYTF. The V and J genes are TRBV7-9 and TRBJ1-2, with a possible D match to TRBD1 (6 bases). The CDR3 extends over 14 amino acids. V shed 4 bases and J shed 1 base, with 10 bases lying between them. The germline gives CDR1 SEHNR, CDR2 FQNEAQ (reference sequence).

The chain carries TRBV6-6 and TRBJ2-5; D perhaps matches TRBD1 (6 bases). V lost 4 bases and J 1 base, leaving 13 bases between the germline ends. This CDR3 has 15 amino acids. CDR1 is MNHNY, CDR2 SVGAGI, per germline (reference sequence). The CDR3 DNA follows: TGTGCCAGCAGTTCGACCAGGGGCCTCCAAGAGACCCAGTACTTC. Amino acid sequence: CASSSTRGLQETQYF.

The CDR3 sequence is CASSESPKPGHLRTQYF. In DNA form, the CDR3 reads TGCGCCAGCAGTGAGTCCCCCAAACCGGGACACCTGCGTACCCAGTACTTC. The chain has TRBV10-2 and TRBJ2-5, with D perhaps matching TRBD1 (6 bases). Germline values: CDR1 WSHSY, CDR2 SAAADI. The CDR3 has 17 amino acids. Between the trimmed V and J ends, which lost 0 bases and 8 bases, there was a span of 22 bases.

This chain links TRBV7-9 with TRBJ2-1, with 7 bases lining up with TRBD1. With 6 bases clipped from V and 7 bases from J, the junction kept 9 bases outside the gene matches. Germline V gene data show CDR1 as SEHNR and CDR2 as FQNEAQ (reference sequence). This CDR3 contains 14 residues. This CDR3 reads CASRPPRQGNEQFF. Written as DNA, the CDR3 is TGTGCCAGCAGACCTCCGCGACAGGGAAATGAGCAGTTCTTC.

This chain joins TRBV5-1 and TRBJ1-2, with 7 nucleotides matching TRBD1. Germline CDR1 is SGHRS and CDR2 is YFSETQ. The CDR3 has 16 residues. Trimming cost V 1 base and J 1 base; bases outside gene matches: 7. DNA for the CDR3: TGCGCCAGCAGCTTGCCCTGGGACAGTTTTAACTATGGCTACACCTTC. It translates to CASSLPWDSFNYGYTF. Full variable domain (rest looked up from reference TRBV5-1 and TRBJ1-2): KAGVTQTPRYLIKTRGQQVTLSCSPISGHRSVSWYQQTPGQGLQFLFEYFSETQRNKGNFPGRFSGRQFSNSRSEMNVSTLELGDSALYLCASSLPWDSFNYGYTFGSGTRLTVV.

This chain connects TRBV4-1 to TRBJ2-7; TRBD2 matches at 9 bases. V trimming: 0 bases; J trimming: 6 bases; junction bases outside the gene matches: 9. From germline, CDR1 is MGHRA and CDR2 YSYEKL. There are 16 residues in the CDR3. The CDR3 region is CASSQEFSSGIFEQYF. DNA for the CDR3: TGCGCCAGCAGCCAAGAGTTCTCTAGCGGGATATTCGAGCAGTACTTC.

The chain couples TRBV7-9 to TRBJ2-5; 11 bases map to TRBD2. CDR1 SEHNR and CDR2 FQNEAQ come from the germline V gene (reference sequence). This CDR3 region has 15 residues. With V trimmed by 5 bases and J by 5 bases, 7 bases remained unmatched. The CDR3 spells CASSLTSGGPETQYF. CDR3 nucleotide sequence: TGTGCCAGCAGCCTCACTAGCGGGGGTCCGGAGACCCAGTACTTC.

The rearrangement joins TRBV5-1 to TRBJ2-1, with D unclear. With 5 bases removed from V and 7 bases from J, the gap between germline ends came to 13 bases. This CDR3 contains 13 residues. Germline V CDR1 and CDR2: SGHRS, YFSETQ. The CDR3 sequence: CASSFTYGNEQFF. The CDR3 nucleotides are TGCGCCAGCAGTTTCACCTACGGAAATGAGCAGTTCTTC.

The CDR3 DNA is TGTGCCAGCAGCTTAGCGGGCGCCAGGGAAAAGGATGGCTACACCTTC. This encodes CASSLAGAREKDGYTF. The chain has TRBV7-9 and TRBJ1-2; possible D gene TRBD1, 5 bases. The V end was cut by 0 bases, the J end by 6 bases, with 17 bases between. This CDR3 is 16 amino acids long. Germline V gene sequence: CDR1 SEHNR, CDR2 FQNEAQ (reference sequence).

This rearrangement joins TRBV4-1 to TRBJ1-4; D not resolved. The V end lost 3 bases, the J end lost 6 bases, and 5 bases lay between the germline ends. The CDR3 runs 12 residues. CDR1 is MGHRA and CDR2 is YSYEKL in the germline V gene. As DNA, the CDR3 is TGCGCCAGCAGCCAGTCGGATGAAAAACTGTTTTTT. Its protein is CASSQSDEKLFF.

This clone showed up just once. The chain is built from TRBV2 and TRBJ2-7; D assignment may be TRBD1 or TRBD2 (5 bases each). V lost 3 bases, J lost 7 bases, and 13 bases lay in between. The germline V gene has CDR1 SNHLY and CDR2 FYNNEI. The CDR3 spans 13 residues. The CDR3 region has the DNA TGTGCCAGCAGTGATTGGGGGAATTCGGAGCAGTACTTC. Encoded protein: CASSDWGNSEQYF.

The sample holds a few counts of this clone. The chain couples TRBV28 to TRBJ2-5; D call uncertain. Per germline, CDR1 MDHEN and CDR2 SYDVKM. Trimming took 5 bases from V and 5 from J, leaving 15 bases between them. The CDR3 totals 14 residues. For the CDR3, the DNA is TGTGCCAGCAGTGCCGGGCCTTCCACGGAGACCCAGTACTTC. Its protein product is CASSAGPSTETQYF.

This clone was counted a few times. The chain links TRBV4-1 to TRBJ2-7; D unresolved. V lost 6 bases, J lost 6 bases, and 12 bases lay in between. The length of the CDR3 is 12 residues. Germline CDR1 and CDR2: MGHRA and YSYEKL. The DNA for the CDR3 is TGCGCCAGCAGTGACGGTGGCCTCGAGCAGTACTTC. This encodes CASSDGGLEQYF.

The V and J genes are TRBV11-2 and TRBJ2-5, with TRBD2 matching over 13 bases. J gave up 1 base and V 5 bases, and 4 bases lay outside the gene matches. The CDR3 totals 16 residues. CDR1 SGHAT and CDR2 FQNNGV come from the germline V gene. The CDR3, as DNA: TGTGCCAGCAGCCGGGGACTAGCGGGGATCCAAGAGACCCAGTACTTC. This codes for CASSRGLAGIQETQYF.

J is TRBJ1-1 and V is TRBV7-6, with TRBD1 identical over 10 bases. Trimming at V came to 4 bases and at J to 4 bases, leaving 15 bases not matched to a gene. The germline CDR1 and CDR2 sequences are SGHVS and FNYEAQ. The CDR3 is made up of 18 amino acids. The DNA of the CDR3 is TGTGCCAGCAGCTCAGAGGACAGGGGGAATATTTTGGGCACTGAAGCTTTCTTT. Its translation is CASSSEDRGNILGTEAFF.

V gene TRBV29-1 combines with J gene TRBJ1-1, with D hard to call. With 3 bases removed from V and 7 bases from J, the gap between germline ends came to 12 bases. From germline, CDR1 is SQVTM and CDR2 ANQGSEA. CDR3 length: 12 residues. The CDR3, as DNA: TGCAGCGTTGAGGGCTCCGGCGATGAAGCTTTCTTT. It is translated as CSVEGSGDEAFF.

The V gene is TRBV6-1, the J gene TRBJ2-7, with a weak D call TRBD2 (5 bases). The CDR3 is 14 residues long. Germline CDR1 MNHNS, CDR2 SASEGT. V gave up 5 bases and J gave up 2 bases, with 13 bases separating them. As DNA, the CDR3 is TGTGCCAGCAGTCCACGTGCGGGCACCTACGAGCAGTACTTC. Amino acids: CASSPRAGTYEQYF.

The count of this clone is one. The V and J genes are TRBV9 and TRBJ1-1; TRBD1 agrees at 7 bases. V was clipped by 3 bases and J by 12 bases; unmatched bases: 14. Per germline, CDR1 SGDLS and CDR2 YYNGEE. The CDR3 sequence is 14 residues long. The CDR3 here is CASSGGPQGVGTFF. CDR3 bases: TGTGCCAGCAGCGGAGGGCCCCAGGGGGTTGGAACTTTCTTT.

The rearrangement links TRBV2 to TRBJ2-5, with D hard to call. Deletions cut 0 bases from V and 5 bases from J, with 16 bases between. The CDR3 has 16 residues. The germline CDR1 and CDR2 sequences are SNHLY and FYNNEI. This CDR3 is CASSEAELRMKETQYF. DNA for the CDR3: TGTGCCAGCAGTGAAGCCGAGCTTCGTATGAAGGAGACCCAGTACTTC.

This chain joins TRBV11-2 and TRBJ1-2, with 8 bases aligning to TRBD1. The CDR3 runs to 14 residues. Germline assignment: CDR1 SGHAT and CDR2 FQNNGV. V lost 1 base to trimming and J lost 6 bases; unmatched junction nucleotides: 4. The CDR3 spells CASSLGTGLHGYTF. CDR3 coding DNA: TGTGCCAGCAGCTTAGGGACAGGGTTGCATGGCTACACCTTC. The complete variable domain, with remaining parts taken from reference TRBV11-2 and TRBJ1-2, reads EAGVAQSPRYKIIEKRQSVAFWCNPISGHATLYWYQQILGQGPKLLIQFQNNGVVDDSQLPKDRFSAERLKGVDSTLKIQPAKLEDSAVYLCASSLGTGLHGYTFGSGTRLTVV.